A single sample is the source of the 17 T cell receptor beta chains below, sequenced in a study of Graves' ophthalmopathy and Graves' hyperthyroidism. The TCR beta CDR3 regions underwent amplification from RNA transcripts. The first round was an RT-PCR with HTBI primers, and the second round was a multiplex PCR. TCRdb re-analysed the multiplex PCR reads in MiXCR, keeping a single row per CDR3 protein. The repertoire holds around 1.1 million distinct CDR3 sequences, with about 38% as singletons. The material sequenced was peripheral blood or thyroid tissue (not recorded which). These receptors came from an adult man with Graves' hyperthyroidism.

Ten or more counts support this clonotype. The chain combines TRBV7-8 with TRBJ1-4; D is unresolved. The V end was cut by 2 bases, the J end by 4 bases, with 8 bases between. Germline CDR1 reads SGHVS; CDR2 reads FQNEAQ. The CDR3 is 14 amino acids. The CDR3, as DNA: TGTGCCAGCAGCTTACAGCTGAGTAATGAAAAACTGTTTTTT. It encodes CASSLQLSNEKLFF.

J is TRBJ2-7 and V is TRBV7-9; D remains unclear. The V end was cut by 0 bases, the J end by 5 bases, with 11 bases between. This CDR3 comprises 14 residues. The germline gives CDR1 SEHNR, CDR2 FQNEAQ (reference sequence). The CDR3 coding sequence is TGTGCCAGCAGCTTAGCTCTAGTCAACGACGAGCAGTACTTC. Translated: CASSLALVNDEQYF. The variable domain in full, completed from reference TRBV7-9 and TRBJ2-7, reads DTGVSQNPRHKITKRGQNVTFRCDPISEHNRLYWYRQTLGQGPEFLTYFQNEAQLEKSRLLSDRFSAERPKGSFSTLEIQRTEQGDSAMYLCASSLALVNDEQYFGPGTRLTVT.

V usage is TRBV15 and J usage is TRBJ1-2; D might be TRBD1 (5 bases). This CDR3 spans 14 amino acids. Germline V gene data show CDR1 as LNHNV and CDR2 as YYDKDF (reference sequence). V lost 2 bases and J lost 12, with 19 bases in between. The CDR3 is CATSRRDRSSGNTF. The CDR3 DNA follows: TGTGCCACCAGCAGAAGGGACCGAAGCTCTGGAAACACCTTC.

The chain has TRBV29-1 and TRBJ1-6; maybe TRBD1 (5 bases). There are 12 residues in the CDR3. Looked up from germline, CDR1 is SQVTM and CDR2 is ANQGSEA. V lost 5 bases and J lost 14, with 16 bases in between. CDR3 amino acids: CSVPGTQSALHF. CDR3 nucleotides: TGCAGCGTTCCCGGGACCCAATCAGCCCTCCACTTT.

The chain recombines TRBV12-3 or TRBV12-4 with TRBJ2-2; D is unclear. The CDR3 runs 13 residues. The germline V and J ends were trimmed by 0 bases and 4 bases, with 3 bases remaining between them. In DNA, the CDR3 is TGTGCCAGCAGTTTAGCGCGCACCGGGGAGCTGTTTTTT. Its protein product is CASSLARTGELFF.

V usage is TRBV6-5 and J usage is TRBJ2-7; 7 bases match TRBD2. The germline V gene has CDR1 MNHEY and CDR2 SVGAGI. The CDR3 consists of 13 residues. V gave up 7 bases and J gave up 3 bases; unmatched junction bases: 6. CDR3 bases: TGTGCCAGCAAGAGCGGGACTCTCTACGAGCAGTACTTC. This gives the protein CASKSGTLYEQYF.

As to this clonotype: A much larger clone sits a single nucleotide away, making a read error possible. This chain joins TRBV10-1 and TRBJ2-2; TRBD1 might be the D (5 bases). V was trimmed by 3 bases and J by 1 base, leaving 9 bases between them. In germline, CDR1 is WNHNN, CDR2 SYGVQD (reference sequence). This CDR3 is 15 amino acids long. The DNA of the CDR3 is TGCGCCAGCAGTGATCTGGGGCTGAACACCGGGGAGCTGTTTTTT. Translated: CASSDLGLNTGELFF.

This clonotype has at least ten counts. The chain uses TRBV7-9 and TRBJ2-7; TRBD1 matches 9 bases. Unmatched junction bases numbered 4, after V lost 5 bases and J lost 5 bases. CDR3 size: 13 residues. Germline values: CDR1 SEHNR, CDR2 FQNEAQ (reference sequence). The CDR3 DNA follows: TGTGCCAGCAGCCGGGACAGGGTCCACGAGCAGTACTTC. It yields the protein CASSRDRVHEQYF.

This clonotype was counted only a few times. The chain employs TRBV20-1 and TRBJ2-7; D is possibly TRBD2 (6 bases). The CDR3 runs 14 residues. V was pared by 1 base and J by 6 bases, with 16 bases between. The germline V gene has CDR1 DFQATT and CDR2 SNEGSKA (reference sequence). CDR3 region: CSARGSTSRTEQYF. For the CDR3, the DNA is TGCAGTGCTAGAGGGAGTACTAGCCGCACCGAGCAGTACTTC.

The rearrangement links TRBV9 to TRBJ2-2; TRBD2 is a possible D gene (6 bases). The V gene lost 3 bases and the J gene lost 5 bases, with 14 bases spanning the gap. Germline V gives CDR1 SGDLS, CDR2 YYNGEE. This CDR3 spans 15 amino acids. CDR3 bases: TGTGCCAGCAGCGAGCGGCTAGCGATGACCGGGGAGCTGTTTTTT. It yields the protein CASSERLAMTGELFF.

There are many counts of this clonotype. The J gene is TRBJ1-3, the V gene TRBV5-6, with 9 bases aligning to TRBD1. The CDR3 covers 15 residues. The V segment lost 4 bases and the J segment 4 bases; nucleotides outside the gene matches: 6. Germline values: CDR1 SGHDT, CDR2 YYEEEE. CDR3 sequence: CASSAGTGSGNTIYF. In nucleotides, the CDR3 is TGTGCCAGCAGCGCCGGGACAGGGAGCGGAAACACCATATATTTT.

V and J are TRBV2 and TRBJ1-4; D is possibly TRBD1 (5 bases). Germline CDR1 is SNHLY and CDR2 is FYNNEI. Deletions cut 8 bases from V and 7 bases from J, with 11 bases between. This CDR3 comprises 12 residues. This chain's CDR3 is CASQGHIEKLFF. Written as DNA, the CDR3 is TGTGCCAGCCAAGGACATATTGAAAAACTGTTTTTT.

On this clonotype itself: The conserved phenylalanine or tryptophan is not found at the CDR3 terminus, so this likely reflects a read error. V is TRBV7-2 and J is TRBJ2-6; D uncertain. Germline V gene lookup returns CDR1 SGHTA and CDR2 FQGNSA. This CDR3 region has 15 residues. V lost 1 base, J lost 2 bases, and 6 bases lay in between. CDR3 DNA sequence: TGTGCCAGCAGCTTAGACGGTACTGGGGCCAACGTCCTGACTCCA. It translates to CASSLDGTGANVLTP.

The CDR3 spells CSVAFRAGQPYEQYF. CDR3 coding DNA: TGCAGCGTTGCCTTTAGAGCGGGACAGCCTTACGAGCAGTACTTC. The chain carries TRBV29-1 and TRBJ2-7; D tentatively reads TRBD1 or TRBD2 (7 bases each). Germline V gives CDR1 SQVTM, CDR2 ANQGSEA. Trimming shortened V by 4 bases and J by 4 bases, and 20 bases separated the two germline ends. This CDR3 is built from 15 residues.

In its sample, this clonotype was seen many times. J is TRBJ2-5 and V is TRBV19, with D possibly matching TRBD2 (5 bases). Per germline, CDR1 LNHDA and CDR2 SQIVND (reference sequence). V was shortened by 4 bases and J by 1 base, with 10 bases between the two germline ends. The CDR3 covers 14 residues. CDR3 coding DNA: TGTGCCAGTAGTACTGGGCGGGCCCAAGAGACCCAGTACTTC. Its protein is CASSTGRAQETQYF.

V and J are TRBV6-6 and TRBJ1-1; D unclear. Trimming pared 7 bases from V and 1 base from J, leaving 13 bases between. Germline assignment: CDR1 MNHNY and CDR2 SVGAGI (reference sequence). The CDR3 runs to 14 residues. As DNA, the CDR3 is TGTGCCAGCACCCCCTCGACGGCGAACACTGAAGCTTTCTTT. Its translation is CASTPSTANTEAFF.

This clonotype was picked up many times. The gene calls are TRBV5-1 and TRBJ2-5; D is undetermined. Trimming took off 3 bases at V and 4 bases at J, with 16 bases between the two ends. The CDR3 has 15 amino acids. Germline CDR1 and CDR2: SGHRS and YFSETQ. For the CDR3, the DNA is TGCGCCAGCAGCTCCGACGGCAGGTTAGGAGAGACCCAGTACTTC. Protein sequence: CASSSDGRLGETQYF.